This T cell receptor (beta chain) was found in a study of blood T cell repertoires in COVID-19. Study-wide context: Nucleic acid was either cDNA or gDNA, and it came from T cells, B-cell-depleted T cells, or PBMCs.

Profiled with immunoSEQ multiplex PCR; TCRdb holds only in-frame clones, not every one. In the table there are approximately 53,000 clones, about 86% of which are singletons. This clone was observed a handful of times. While infection was still active, Seattle patients were enrolled and then followed longitudinally. CDR1 MNHEY and CDR2 SMNVEV come from the germline V gene (reference sequence). CDR3 size: 14 residues. The V and J ends lost 0 bases and 2 bases respectively, with 5 bases between them. The rearrangement links TRBV27 to TRBJ1-5; D not certain. The sequencing sample was made of peripheral blood. The TCR sequence derives from a woman of 80 years or more with COVID-19, enrolled during active disease. The CDR3 nucleotides are TGTGCCAGCAGTTTATCGAGGGGCAATCAGCCCCAGCATTTT. It specifies CASSLSRGNQPQHF.